This TCR beta chain was sequenced in a study of shared clonotypes between healthy human individuals. Study at large: Researchers assigned three CD4 naive, three CD4 memory, two CD8 naive and one CD8 memory plate to each donor.

Sequenced by immunoSEQ multiplex PCR; TCRdb stores in-frame clones only, minus some. This repertoire shows 1.6 million or so clones, approximately 97% found once; its top ten account for more than 0.9%. Germline CDR1 and CDR2: SGHKS and YYEKEE (reference sequence). The CDR3 is made up of 16 amino acids. With 2 bases removed from V and 4 bases from J, the gap between germline ends came to 16 bases. Sample: naive CD4+ T cells sorted from blood. As to subset: CD45RA+ positively selected. The TCR comes from a man aged 25 to 40 in good health. V is TRBV5-5 and J is TRBJ1-3, with a possible D match to TRBD1 (5 bases). The CDR3 DNA reads as TGTGCCAGCAGCTTATCGGGGGTAGGACCCGGAAACACCATATATTTT. It encodes CASSLSGVGPGNTIYF.